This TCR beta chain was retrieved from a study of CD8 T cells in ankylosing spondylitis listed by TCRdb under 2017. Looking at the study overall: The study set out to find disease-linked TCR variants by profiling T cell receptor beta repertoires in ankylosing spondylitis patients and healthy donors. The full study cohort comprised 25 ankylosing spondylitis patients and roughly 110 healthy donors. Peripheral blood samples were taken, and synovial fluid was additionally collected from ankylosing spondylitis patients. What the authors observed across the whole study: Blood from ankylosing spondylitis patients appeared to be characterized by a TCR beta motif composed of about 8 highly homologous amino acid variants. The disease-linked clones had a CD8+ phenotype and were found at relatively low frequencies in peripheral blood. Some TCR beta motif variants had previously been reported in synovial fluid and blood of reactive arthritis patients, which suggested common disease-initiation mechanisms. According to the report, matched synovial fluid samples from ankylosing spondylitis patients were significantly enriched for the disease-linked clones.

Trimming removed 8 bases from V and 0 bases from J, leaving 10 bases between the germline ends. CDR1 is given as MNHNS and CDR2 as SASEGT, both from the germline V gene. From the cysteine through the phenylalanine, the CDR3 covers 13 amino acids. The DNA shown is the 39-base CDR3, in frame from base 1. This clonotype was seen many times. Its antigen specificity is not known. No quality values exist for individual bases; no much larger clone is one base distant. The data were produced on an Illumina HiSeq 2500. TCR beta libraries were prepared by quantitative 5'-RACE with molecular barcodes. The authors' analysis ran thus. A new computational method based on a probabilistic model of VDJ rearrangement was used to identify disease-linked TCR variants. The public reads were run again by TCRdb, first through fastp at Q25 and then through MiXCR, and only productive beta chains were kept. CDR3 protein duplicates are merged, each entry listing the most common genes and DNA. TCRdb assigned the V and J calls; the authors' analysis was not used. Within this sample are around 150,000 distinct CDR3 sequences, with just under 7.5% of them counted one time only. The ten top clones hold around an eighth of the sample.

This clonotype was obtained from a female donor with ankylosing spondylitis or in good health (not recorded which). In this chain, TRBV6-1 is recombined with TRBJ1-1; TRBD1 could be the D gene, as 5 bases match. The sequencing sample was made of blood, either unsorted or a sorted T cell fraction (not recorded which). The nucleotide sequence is TGTGCCAGCTTACGGGACTTGAACACTGAAGCTTTCTTT. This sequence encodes CASLRDLNTEAFF.